These 20 T cell receptor beta chains share one sample of origin, sequenced in a study of blood T cells in healthy people across ages (dated by TCRdb to between 2014 and 2016). Receptors were amplified or captured by 5' RACE. Instrument on record: Illumina HiSeq 2500. A second PCR of 7 to 11 cycles was performed with a sample-barcoded 5' primer and a J-beta primer mix. Using fastp trimming at Q25 and MiXCR clonotype assembly, TCRdb reanalyzed the public sequencing data and kept in-frame beta chains. Each entry merges the rows of one CDR3 protein and shows their most common DNA and genes. Counted in this sample were about 1.8 million distinct CDR3 sequences; about 50% of them appeared once. The top ten clonotypes cover over 2% of the sample. Sequenced: blood. The receptors here all came from a woman aged 40-49 years in good health.

About this clonotype itself: Its ends do not fully match the called genes, so a read error is possible. This chain connects TRBV7-7 to TRBJ2-5; TRBD2 aligns across 11 bases. Germline V gene sequence: CDR1 SSHAT, CDR2 FNYEAQ (reference sequence). This CDR3 has 16 amino acids. The chain's CDR3 is CASSYLAGGGQETQYF. In DNA form, the CDR3 reads TGTGCTAGCAGCTACCTAGCGGGGGGAGGACAAGAGACCCAGTACTTC.

This clonotype has more than one count but fewer than ten. CDR3 residues: CASSARGAYTDTQYF. The CDR3, as DNA: TGTGCCAGCAGTGCTCGGGGGGCTTACACAGATACGCAGTATTTT. J is TRBJ2-3 and V is TRBV25-1; the D gene is possibly TRBD2 (7 bases). The V end was cut by 4 bases, the J end by 2 bases, with 13 bases between. Germline V lookup: CDR1 MGHDK, CDR2 SYGVNS. The CDR3 sequence is 15 residues long.

Concerning this clonotype: A much larger clone lies a single base off, so this may be a read error. V is TRBV9 and J is TRBJ2-3; D ambiguous. CDR3 length: 17 residues. The V and J ends lost 4 bases and 2 bases respectively, with 20 bases between them. The germline V gene encodes CDR1 SGDLS and CDR2 YYNGEE. CDR3 bases: TGTGCCAGCAGCACGGGTCTGACGGAACAGACCACAGATACGCAGTATTTT. As protein: CASSTGLTEQTTDTQYF.

About this clonotype itself: This clone may be a read error of a much larger clone one base away. The rearrangement links TRBV28 to TRBJ1-2, with D unresolved. CDR1 is MDHEN, CDR2 SYDVKM, per germline. Trimming removed 7 bases from V and 2 bases from J, with 5 bases in between. The CDR3 is 11 amino acids. CDR3 in amino acids: CASNQNYGYTF. CDR3 in DNA: TGTGCCAGCAACCAAAACTATGGCTACACCTTC.

The rearrangement joins TRBV24-1 to TRBJ2-1, with D perhaps matching TRBD1 or TRBD2 (5 bases each). Deletions cut 6 bases from V and 12 bases from J, with 11 bases between. Germline CDR1 KGHDR, CDR2 SFDVKD. The CDR3 sequence is 11 residues long. The CDR3 DNA reads TGTGCCACCAGTCAGGGAGCTTTGCAGTTCTTC. Translation: CATSQGALQFF.

The chain is built from TRBV5-1 and TRBJ2-5; 14 nucleotides match TRBD2. Germline values: CDR1 SGHRS, CDR2 YFSETQ. The junction had 17 bases not matched to a gene; V was cut back by 2 bases and J by 11 bases. This CDR3 is built from 18 residues. This chain's CDR3 is CASSFGLAGGQSYNEQYF. CDR3 bases: TGCGCCAGCAGCTTTGGACTAGCGGGGGGCCAATCCTACAATGAGCAGTACTTC.

V gene TRBV6-6 combines with J gene TRBJ1-5, with TRBD1 matching over 7 bases. The germline CDR1 and CDR2 sequences are MNHNY and SVGAGI (reference sequence). After removal of 7 bases from V and 7 bases from J, the junction contained 10 bases not matched to a gene. The CDR3 is 14 residues long. CDR3 DNA sequence: TGTGCCAGCAACGACAGGGCAGGGGTACAGCCCCAGCATTTT. It translates to CASNDRAGVQPQHF.

In its sample, this clonotype was seen many times. This rearrangement joins TRBV14 to TRBJ2-4, with D hard to call. Matching the DNA end better, TRBJ2-7 makes the J call doubtful. Per germline, CDR1 SGHDN and CDR2 FVKESK. This CDR3 is built from 13 residues. CDR3: CASSQDLGGEQYF. The CDR3 bases are TGTGCCAGCAGCCAAGATCTGGGCGGCGAGCAGTACTTC.

The chain combines TRBV9 with TRBJ2-1, with 11 bases fitting TRBD2. Matching the DNA end better, TRBJ2-7 makes the J call doubtful. Germline lookup yields CDR1 SGDLS and CDR2 YYNGEE. The CDR3 extends over 19 amino acids. DNA of the CDR3: TGTGCCAGCAGCCTTACCCTAGCGGGGGGACCCTCCTCCTACAATGAGCAGTACTTC. Protein product: CASSLTLAGGPSSYNEQYF.

On this clonotype itself: A read error may be the cause here, since a much bigger clone is one base away. The chain links TRBV7-9 to TRBJ2-7; D is perhaps TRBD1 (6 bases). Deletions cut 5 bases from V and 4 bases from J, with 9 bases between. The CDR3 loop spans 12 amino acids. Germline-derived CDR1 and CDR2 are SEHNR and FQNEAQ (reference sequence). In DNA, the CDR3 is TGTGCCAGCAGCGCGGACAGATACGAGCAGTACTTC. Translation gives CASSADRYEQYF. The full variable domain, its missing parts supplied by reference TRBV7-9 and TRBJ2-7, is DTGVSQNPRHKITKRGQNVTFRCDPISEHNRLYWYRQTLGQGPEFLTYFQNEAQLEKSRLLSDRFSAERPKGSFSTLEIQRTEQGDSAMYLCASSADRYEQYFGPGTRLTVT.

The chain couples TRBV9 to TRBJ2-3; D is perhaps TRBD1 (7 bases). This CDR3 has 16 amino acids. The ends were cut back, 4 bases at V and 2 bases at J, with 17 bases in the middle. Germline V gene data show CDR1 as SGDLS and CDR2 as YYNGEE. The CDR3 region is CASSFKGGGITDTQYF. CDR3 sequence (DNA): TGTGCCAGCAGCTTTAAAGGGGGCGGGATCACAGATACGCAGTATTTT.

The chain recombines TRBV5-1 with TRBJ1-4, with 7 bases aligning to TRBD1. The CDR3 has 16 amino acids. Germline trimming cut 4 bases from V and 5 bases from J; bases unmatched to any gene: 11. Germline V gene sequence: CDR1 SGHRS, CDR2 YFSETQ. This chain's CDR3 is CASSIQPGQSNEKLFF. CDR3 nucleotide sequence: TGCGCCAGCAGCATACAACCGGGACAGTCGAATGAAAAACTGTTTTTT.

The chain couples TRBV20-1 to TRBJ2-2; D is ambiguous. Trimming removed 5 bases at V and 3 bases at J, with 10 bases between. CDR3 length: 13 residues. Per germline, CDR1 DFQATT and CDR2 SNEGSKA (reference sequence). The CDR3 coding sequence is TGCAGTGCTGGCCCTCTAGACACCGGGGAGCTGTTTTTT. Translating it yields CSAGPLDTGELFF.

The chain combines TRBV20-1 with TRBJ1-5; D remains unclear. Between the trimmed V and J ends, which lost 5 bases and 4 bases, there was a span of 15 bases. The CDR3 totals 14 residues. The germline V gene encodes CDR1 DFQATT and CDR2 SNEGSKA (reference sequence). DNA for the CDR3: TGCAGTGCTGTGCGGGGTCTGGGGAATCAGCCCCAGCATTTT. The encoded protein is CSAVRGLGNQPQHF.

This clonotype was detected a few times. This rearrangement joins TRBV12-3 or TRBV12-4 to TRBJ2-1, with D perhaps TRBD1 (8 bases). V lost 5 bases and J 8 bases, leaving 19 bases between the germline ends. The CDR3 totals 15 residues. The chain's CDR3 is CASSPLRTGRDEQFF. CDR3 bases: TGTGCCAGCAGTCCACTACGGACAGGGAGGGATGAGCAGTTCTTC.

This chain links TRBV20-1 with TRBJ2-1; D might be TRBD1 or TRBD2, each matching 5 bases. V shed 3 bases and J shed 8 bases, with 17 bases lying between them. CDR1 and CDR2 (germline): DFQATT, SNEGSKA (reference sequence). This CDR3 is 14 amino acids long. CDR3 sequence reads: CSASEGLGVDEQFF. The DNA for the CDR3 is TGCAGTGCTAGCGAGGGGCTTGGGGTCGATGAGCAGTTCTTC.

This clonotype was detected once. The junction does not match germline at one end; this may be a read error. The J gene is TRBJ2-7, the V gene TRBV7-9, with D tentatively TRBD1 (6 bases). CDR3 length equals 14 residues. Germline loops: CDR1 SEHNR, CDR2 FQNEAQ (reference sequence). The CDR3 nucleotides read TGTGCCAGCAGTTTAGGGACACAGTCCTACGAGCAGTACTTC. It is translated as CASSLGTQSYEQYF.

V gene TRBV5-1 combines with J gene TRBJ1-4, with 9 nucleotides matching TRBD1. Trimming removed 3 bases from V and 4 bases from J; junction bases left unmatched: 7. Germline V CDR1 and CDR2: SGHRS, YFSETQ. The CDR3 is 16 residues long. CDR3 nucleotides: TGCGCCAGCAGCTGGAAGGGACAGGGATATAATGAAAAACTGTTTTTT. Residues: CASSWKGQGYNEKLFF. The whole variable domain, remainder taken from reference TRBV5-1 and TRBJ1-4, is KAGVTQTPRYLIKTRGQQVTLSCSPISGHRSVSWYQQTPGQGLQFLFEYFSETQRNKGNFPGRFSGRQFSNSRSEMNVSTLELGDSALYLCASSWKGQGYNEKLFFGSGTQLSVL.

CDR3 nucleotides: TGTGCCAGCAGAGACGGGGGCAGGGCCCCGCCTTACGAGCAGTACTTC. Amino acid sequence: CASRDGGRAPPYEQYF. The chain links TRBV6-5 to TRBJ2-7; D is tentatively TRBD1 or TRBD2 (6 bases each). Germline V gene data show CDR1 as MNHEY and CDR2 as SVGAGI. The V gene lost 6 bases and the J gene lost 4 bases, with 22 bases spanning the gap. The CDR3 extends over 16 amino acids.

V gene TRBV6-1 combines with J gene TRBJ2-4; D is possibly TRBD1 or TRBD2 (6 bases each). The V end lost 4 bases, the J end lost 7 bases, and 20 bases lay between the germline ends. Germline V gene data show CDR1 as MNHNS and CDR2 as SASEGT. This CDR3 has 16 amino acids. The CDR3 reads CASSGGGTGRWNIQYF. The DNA of the CDR3 is TGTGCCAGCAGTGGGGGAGGAACAGGGCGGTGGAACATTCAGTACTTC.